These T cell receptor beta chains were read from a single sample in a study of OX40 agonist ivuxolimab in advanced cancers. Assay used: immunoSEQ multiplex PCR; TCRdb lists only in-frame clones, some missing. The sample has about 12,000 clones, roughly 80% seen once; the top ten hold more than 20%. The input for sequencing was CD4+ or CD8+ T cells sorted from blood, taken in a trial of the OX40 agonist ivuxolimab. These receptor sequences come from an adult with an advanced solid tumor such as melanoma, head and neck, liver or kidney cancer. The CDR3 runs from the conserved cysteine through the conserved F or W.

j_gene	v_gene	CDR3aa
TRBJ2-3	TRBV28	CASNPLRSGADTQYF
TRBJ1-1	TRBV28	CASIPPFSNTEAFF
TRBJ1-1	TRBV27	CASSPGQGEVDTEAFF
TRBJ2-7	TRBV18	CASSPGGTGSYEQYF
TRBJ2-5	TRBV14	CASSQTGPRETQYF
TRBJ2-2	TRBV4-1	CASSQSVLNTGELFF
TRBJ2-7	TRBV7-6	CASSLGAGASYEQYF
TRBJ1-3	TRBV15	CATSRGTGGQDTIYF
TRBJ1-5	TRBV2	CASRDINRDAKTYSNQPQHF
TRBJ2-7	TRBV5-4	CASSSREGAVLEQYF
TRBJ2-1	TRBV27	CASSLGTNNEQFF
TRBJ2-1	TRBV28	CASMRDPRQNEQFF
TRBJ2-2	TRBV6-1	CASSEPTGWPGELFF
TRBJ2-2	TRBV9	CASSGGTPNRELFF
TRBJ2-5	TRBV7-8	CASSERSQETQYF
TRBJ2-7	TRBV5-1	CASSLAQGVYEQYF
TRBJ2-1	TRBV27	CASSLAGSPYNEQFF
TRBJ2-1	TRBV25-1	CASSHPAYYNEQFF
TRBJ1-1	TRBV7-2	CASSLLNMGPGGATEAFF
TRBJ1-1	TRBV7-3	CASSFGQETFF
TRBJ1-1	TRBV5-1	CASSLGILNTEAFF
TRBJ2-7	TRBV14	CASSQESRRSVYEQYF
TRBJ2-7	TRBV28	CASSLHTGTGSSYEQYF
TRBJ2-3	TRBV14	CASSHLAGRADTQYF
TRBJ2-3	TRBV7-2	CASSFYTDTQYF
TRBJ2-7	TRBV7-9	CASSPDIYEQYF
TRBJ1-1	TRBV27	CASNVTGAEAFF
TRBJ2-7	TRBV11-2	CASSLEYRGYEQYF
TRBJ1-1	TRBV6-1	CASSEGVENTEAFF
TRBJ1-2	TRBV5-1	CASSLNGGSNGYTF
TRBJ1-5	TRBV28	CASSLPQSNQPQHF
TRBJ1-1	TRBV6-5	CASSSGIMEAFF
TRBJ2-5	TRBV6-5	CASSSVLGGSQETQYF
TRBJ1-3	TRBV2	CASNDGSFSGNTIYF
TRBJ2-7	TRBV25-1	CASMGTGTVYEQYF
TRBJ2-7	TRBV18	CASSPPGSSPYEQYF
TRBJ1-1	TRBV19	CASSMSTEAFF
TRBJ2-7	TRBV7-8	CASSLRQGASYEQYF
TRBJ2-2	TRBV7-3	CASRQSLLLGELFF
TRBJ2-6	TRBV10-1	CASSESNLSGANVLTF
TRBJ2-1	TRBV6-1	CASSAETFFSYNEQFF
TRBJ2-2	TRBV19	CASSIGQRIGELFF
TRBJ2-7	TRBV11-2	CASSPGLAATYEQYF
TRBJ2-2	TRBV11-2	CASSFLWEATGELFF
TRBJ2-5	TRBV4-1	CASRGTREGQETQYF
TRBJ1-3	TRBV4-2	CASSQAGGKSRNTIYF
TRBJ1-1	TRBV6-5	CASSYASGGAHTEAFF
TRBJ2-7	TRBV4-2	CASSQGFGKYEQYF
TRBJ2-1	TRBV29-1	CSAPAGGRDEQFF